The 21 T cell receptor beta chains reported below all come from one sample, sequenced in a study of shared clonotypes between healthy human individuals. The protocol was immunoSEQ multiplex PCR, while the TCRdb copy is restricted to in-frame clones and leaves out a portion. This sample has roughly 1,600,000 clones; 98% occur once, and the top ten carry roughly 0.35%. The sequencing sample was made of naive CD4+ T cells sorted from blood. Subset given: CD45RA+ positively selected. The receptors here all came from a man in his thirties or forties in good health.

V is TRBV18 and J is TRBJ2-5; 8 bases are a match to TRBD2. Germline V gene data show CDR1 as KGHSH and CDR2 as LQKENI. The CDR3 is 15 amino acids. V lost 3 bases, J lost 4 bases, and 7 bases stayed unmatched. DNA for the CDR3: TGTGCCAGCTCACCGACGGGAGGGGCGGGAGAGACCCAGTACTTC. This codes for CASSPTGGAGETQYF.

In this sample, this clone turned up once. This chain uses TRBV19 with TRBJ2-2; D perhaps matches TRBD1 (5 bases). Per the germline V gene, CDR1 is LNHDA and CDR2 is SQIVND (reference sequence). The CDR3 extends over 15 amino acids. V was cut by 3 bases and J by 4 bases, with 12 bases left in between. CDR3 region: CASSMYRTVTGELFF. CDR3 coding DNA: TGTGCCAGTAGTATGTACAGGACCGTCACCGGGGAGCTGTTTTTT.

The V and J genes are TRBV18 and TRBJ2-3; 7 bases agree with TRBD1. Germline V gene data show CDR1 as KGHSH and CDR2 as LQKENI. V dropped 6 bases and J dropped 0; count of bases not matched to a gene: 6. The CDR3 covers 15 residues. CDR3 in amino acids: CASSTGKPSTDTQYF. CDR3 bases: TGTGCCAGCTCGACAGGGAAACCTAGCACAGATACGCAGTATTTT.

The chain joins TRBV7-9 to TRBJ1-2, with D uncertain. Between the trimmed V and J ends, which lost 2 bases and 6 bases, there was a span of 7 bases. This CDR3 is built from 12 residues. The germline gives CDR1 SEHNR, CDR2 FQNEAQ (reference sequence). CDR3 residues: CASSLFPDGYTF. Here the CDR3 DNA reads TGTGCCAGCAGCTTATTTCCCGATGGCTACACCTTC.

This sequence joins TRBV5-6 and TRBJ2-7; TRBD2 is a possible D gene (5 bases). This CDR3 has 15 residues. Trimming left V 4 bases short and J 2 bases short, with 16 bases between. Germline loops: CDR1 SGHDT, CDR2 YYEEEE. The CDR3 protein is CASSPGRTSPYEQYF. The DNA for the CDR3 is TGTGCCAGCAGCCCGGGTCGGACTTCTCCCTACGAGCAGTACTTC.

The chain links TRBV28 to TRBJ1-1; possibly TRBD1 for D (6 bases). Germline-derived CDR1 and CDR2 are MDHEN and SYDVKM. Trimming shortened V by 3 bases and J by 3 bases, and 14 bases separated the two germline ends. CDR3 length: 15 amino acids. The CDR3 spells CASSLIGGADTEAFF. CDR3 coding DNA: TGTGCCAGCAGTTTGATCGGGGGGGCAGACACTGAAGCTTTCTTT.

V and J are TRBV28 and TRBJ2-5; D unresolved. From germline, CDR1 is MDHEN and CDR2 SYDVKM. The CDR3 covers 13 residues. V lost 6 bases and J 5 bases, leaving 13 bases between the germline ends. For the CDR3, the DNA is TGTGCCAGCAGGAAAGCCCCCATGGAGACCCAGTACTTC. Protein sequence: CASRKAPMETQYF.

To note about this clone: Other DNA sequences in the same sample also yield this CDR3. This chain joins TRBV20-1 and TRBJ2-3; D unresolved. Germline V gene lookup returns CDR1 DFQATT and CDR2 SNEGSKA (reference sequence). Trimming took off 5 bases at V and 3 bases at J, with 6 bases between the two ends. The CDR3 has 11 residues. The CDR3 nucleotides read TGCAGTGCTCGACGAACAGATACGCAGTATTTT. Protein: CSARRTDTQYF.

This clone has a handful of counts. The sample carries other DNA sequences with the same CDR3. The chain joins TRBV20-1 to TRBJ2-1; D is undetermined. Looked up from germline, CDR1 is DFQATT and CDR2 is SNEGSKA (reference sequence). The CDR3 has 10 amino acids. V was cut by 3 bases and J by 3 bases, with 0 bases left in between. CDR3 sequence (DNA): TGCAGTGCTAGCTACAATGAGCAGTTCTTC. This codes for CSASYNEQFF.

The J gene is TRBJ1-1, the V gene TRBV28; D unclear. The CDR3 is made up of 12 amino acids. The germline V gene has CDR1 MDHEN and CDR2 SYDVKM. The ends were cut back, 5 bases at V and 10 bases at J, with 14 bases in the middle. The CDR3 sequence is CASSGEFGGAFF. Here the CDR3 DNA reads TGTGCCAGCAGTGGAGAATTTGGTGGAGCTTTCTTT.

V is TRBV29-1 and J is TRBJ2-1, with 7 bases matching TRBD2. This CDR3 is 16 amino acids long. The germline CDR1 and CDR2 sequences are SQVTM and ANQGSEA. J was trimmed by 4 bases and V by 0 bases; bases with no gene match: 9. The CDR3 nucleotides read TGCAGCGTTGAAGATCGTGGGAGGGAGAGGTACAATGAGCAGTTCTTC. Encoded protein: CSVEDRGRERYNEQFF.

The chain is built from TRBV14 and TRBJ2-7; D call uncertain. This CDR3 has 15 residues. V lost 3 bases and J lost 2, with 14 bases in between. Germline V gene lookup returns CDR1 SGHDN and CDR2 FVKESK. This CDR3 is CASSQEVVGTYEQYF. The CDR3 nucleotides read TGTGCCAGCAGCCAGGAAGTGGTAGGGACCTACGAGCAGTACTTC.

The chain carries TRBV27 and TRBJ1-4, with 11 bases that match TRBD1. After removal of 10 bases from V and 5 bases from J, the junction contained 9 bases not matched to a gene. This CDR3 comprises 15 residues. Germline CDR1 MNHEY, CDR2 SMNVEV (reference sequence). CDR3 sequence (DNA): TGTGCCACGCGGACAGGGGGCAGGGAGAATGAAAAACTGTTTTTT. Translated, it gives CATRTGGRENEKLFF.

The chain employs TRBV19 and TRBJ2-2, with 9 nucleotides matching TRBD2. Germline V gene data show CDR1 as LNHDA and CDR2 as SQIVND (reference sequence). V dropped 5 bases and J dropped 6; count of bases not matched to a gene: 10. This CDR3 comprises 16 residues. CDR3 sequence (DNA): TGTGCCAGTAGTCCCAGACTAGCGGCGCTGGCCGGGGAGCTGTTTTTT. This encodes CASSPRLAALAGELFF.

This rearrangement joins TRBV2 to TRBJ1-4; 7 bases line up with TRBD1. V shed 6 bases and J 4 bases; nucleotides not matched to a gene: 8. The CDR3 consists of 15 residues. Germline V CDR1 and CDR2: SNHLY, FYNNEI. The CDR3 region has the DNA TGTGCCAGCAGAAGCAAGGGGGCCGGTAATGAAAAACTGTTTTTT. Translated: CASRSKGAGNEKLFF.

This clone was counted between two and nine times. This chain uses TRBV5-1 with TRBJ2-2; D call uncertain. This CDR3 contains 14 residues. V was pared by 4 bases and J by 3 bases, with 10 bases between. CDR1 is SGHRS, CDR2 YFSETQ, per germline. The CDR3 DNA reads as TGCGCCAGCAGCGGGGTTTTAGACACCGGGGAGCTGTTTTTT. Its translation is CASSGVLDTGELFF.

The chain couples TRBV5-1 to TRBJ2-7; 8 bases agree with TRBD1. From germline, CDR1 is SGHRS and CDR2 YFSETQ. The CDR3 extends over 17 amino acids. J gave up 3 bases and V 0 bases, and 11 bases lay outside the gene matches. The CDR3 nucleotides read TGCGCCAGCAGCTTGGCGCGACAGGGGCCAACGATCTACGAGCAGTACTTC. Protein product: CASSLARQGPTIYEQYF.

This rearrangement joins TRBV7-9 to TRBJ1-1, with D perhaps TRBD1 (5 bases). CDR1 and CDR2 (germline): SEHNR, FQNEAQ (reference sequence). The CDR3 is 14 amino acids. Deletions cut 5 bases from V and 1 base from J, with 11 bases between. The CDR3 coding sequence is TGTGCCAGCAGCCGAGGGACCGCGAACACTGAAGCTTTCTTT. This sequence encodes CASSRGTANTEAFF.

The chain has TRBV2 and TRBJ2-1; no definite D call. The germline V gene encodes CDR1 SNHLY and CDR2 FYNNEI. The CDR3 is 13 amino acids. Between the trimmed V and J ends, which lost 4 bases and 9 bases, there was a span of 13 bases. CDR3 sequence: CASSGKRPPEQFF. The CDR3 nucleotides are TGTGCCAGCAGTGGGAAAAGACCCCCTGAGCAGTTCTTC.

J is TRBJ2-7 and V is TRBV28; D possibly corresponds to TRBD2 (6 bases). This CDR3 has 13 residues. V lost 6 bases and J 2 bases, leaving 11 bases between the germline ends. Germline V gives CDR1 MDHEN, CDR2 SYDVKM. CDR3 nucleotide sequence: TGTGCCAGCAGGTGGACGGGGGCCTACGAGCAGTACTTC. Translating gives CASRWTGAYEQYF.

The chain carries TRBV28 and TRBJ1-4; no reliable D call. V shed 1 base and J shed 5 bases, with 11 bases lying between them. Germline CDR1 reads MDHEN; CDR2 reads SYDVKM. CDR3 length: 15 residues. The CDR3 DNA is TGTGCCAGCAGTTTATCGATAGTCCGGAATGAAAAACTGTTTTTT. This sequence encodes CASSLSIVRNEKLFF.